Given below is one TCR beta chain in context. The data belong to a study of T cell changes during pregnancy in multiple sclerosis. The germline V and J ends were trimmed by 1 base and 4 bases, with 16 bases remaining between them. The CDR3 spans 16 residues. Germline-derived CDR1 and CDR2 are SGHDN and FVKESK. The assay was immunoSEQ multiplex PCR, and TCRdb's table has in-frame clones only and misses some. The table has around 33,000 clones, under 95% seen once. This chain uses TRBV14 with TRBJ2-5; D is possibly TRBD1 (6 bases). This sample comprised peripheral blood, obtained in the third trimester of pregnancy. The sequence was collected from a female donor in good health, enrolled as a control in a pregnancy study. This CDR3 reads CASSQVSGVQGETQYF. The CDR3 coding sequence is TGTGCCAGCAGCCAAGTTTCCGGGGTACAGGGAGAGACCCAGTACTTC.